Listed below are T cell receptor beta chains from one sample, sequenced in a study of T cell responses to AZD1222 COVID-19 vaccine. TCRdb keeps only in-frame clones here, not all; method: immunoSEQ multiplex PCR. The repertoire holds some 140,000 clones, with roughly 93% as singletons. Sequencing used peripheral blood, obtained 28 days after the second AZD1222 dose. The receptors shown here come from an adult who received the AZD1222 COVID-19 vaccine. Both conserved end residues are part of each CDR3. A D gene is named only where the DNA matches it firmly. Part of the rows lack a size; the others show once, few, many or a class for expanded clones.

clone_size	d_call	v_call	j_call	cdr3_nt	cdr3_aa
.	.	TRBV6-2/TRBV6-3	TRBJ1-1	TGTGCCAGCAGTTACTCCACGGTGATCAACACTGAAGCTTTCTTT	CASSYSTVINTEAFF
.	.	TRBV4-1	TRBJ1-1	TGCGCCAGCAGCCAAGGGCGGGTCCAGGGAAGCAACACTGAAGCTTTCTTT	CASSQGRVQGSNTEAFF
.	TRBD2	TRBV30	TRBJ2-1	TGTGCCTGGGTAGCGGGGCGTGAGGATGAGCAGTTCTTC	CAWVAGREDEQFF
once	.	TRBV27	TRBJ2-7	TGTGCCAGCAGTACGACAGTGTCTTCCTACGAGCAGTACTTC	CASSTTVSSYEQYF
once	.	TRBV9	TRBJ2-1	TGTGCCAGCAGCGTAGGATCGGGATGGGGAAATGAGCAGTTCTTC	CASSVGSGWGNEQFF
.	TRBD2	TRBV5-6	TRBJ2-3	TGTGCCAGCAGCCCTAAAGCGGGGGGGCCGTGGGATACGCAGTATTTT	CASSPKAGGPWDTQYF
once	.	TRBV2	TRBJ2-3	TGTGCCAGCGGTCCCTACACAGATACGCAGTATTTT	CASGPYTDTQYF
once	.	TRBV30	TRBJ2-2	TGTGCCTGGAGATCAGGGGGGGCCGGGGAGCTGTTTTTT	CAWRSGGAGELFF
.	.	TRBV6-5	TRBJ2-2	TGTGCCAGCACCCCAGGGGTGGGTTCCGGGGAGCTGTTTTTT	CASTPGVGSGELFF
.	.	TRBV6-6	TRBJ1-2	TGTGCCAGCGTCGCGTCCTATGGCTACACCTTC	CASVASYGYTF
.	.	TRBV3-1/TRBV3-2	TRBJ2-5	TGTGCCAGCAGCCAAGTGCCGAACCTCCAAGAGACCCAGTACTTC	CASSQVPNLQETQYF
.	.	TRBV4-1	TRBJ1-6	TGCGCCAGCAGCCAATTTTCCCGGGGGATAGGCAATTCACCCCTCCACTTT	CASSQFSRGIGNSPLHF
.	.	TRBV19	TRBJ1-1	TGTGCCAGTAGGATGACACAGCGGGGCACTGAAGCTTTCTTT	CASRMTQRGTEAFF
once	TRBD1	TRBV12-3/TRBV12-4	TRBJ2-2	TGTGCCAGCAGCTGGACAGGGACCGGGGAGCTGTTTTTT	CASSWTGTGELFF
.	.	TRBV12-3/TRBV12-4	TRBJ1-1	TGTGCCAGCAGTCCGCAGGATACTTCTGAAGCTTTCTTT	CASSPQDTSEAFF
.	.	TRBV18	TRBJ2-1	TGTGCCAGCCTTGACCCGAGCTCCTACAATGAGCAGTTCTTC	CASLDPSSYNEQFF
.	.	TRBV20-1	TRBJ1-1	TGCAGTGCTATGCGCCAGGCAGAAGCTTTCTTT	CSAMRQAEAFF